One and the same sample provided the 22 T cell receptor beta chains below, sequenced in a study of shared clonotypes between healthy human individuals. The method was immunoSEQ multiplex PCR; TCRdb's version includes in-frame clones alone and lacks a portion of them. The repertoire holds under 1,100,000 clones, with around three quarters as singletons. Sample: memory CD4+ T cells from PBMCs. As to subset: CD45RA-negative fraction. These receptors were collected from a man aged 18 to 30 in good health. Some clones in this sample may be carry-over from other donors' samples.

Written as DNA, the CDR3 is TGTGCCAGCGACAGGGGGAGGTCTGGGGCCAACGTCCTGACTTTC. Its translation is CASDRGRSGANVLTF. V and J are TRBV2 and TRBJ2-6, with TRBD1 identical over 9 bases. J was trimmed by 1 base and V by 8 bases; bases with no gene match: 3. CDR1 is SNHLY and CDR2 is FYNNEI in the germline V gene. The CDR3 has 15 residues. Full variable domain (missing parts from reference TRBV2 and TRBJ2-6): EPEVTQTPSHQVTQMGQEVILRCVPISNHLYFYWYRQILGQKVEFLVSFYNNEISEKSEIFDDQFSVERPDGSNFTLKIRSTKLEDSAMYFCASDRGRSGANVLTFGAGSRLTVL.

This chain joins TRBV4-1 and TRBJ2-3, with 9 bases identical to TRBD2. Germline CDR1 MGHRA, CDR2 YSYEKL. The CDR3 is 17 amino acids. The trim removed 4 bases at V and 5 bases at J, leaving 13 bases unmatched. The CDR3: CASSRGGSAGGLDTQYF. Written as DNA, the CDR3 is TGCGCCAGCAGCCGAGGGGGGTCGGCGGGAGGGTTAGATACGCAGTATTTT.

Points on this clone: In the same sample, other DNA sequences code for this CDR3. V is TRBV29-1 and J is TRBJ1-1; TRBD1 aligns across 10 bases. V shed 5 bases and J 5 bases; nucleotides not matched to a gene: 2. The CDR3 sequence is 12 residues long. CDR1 SQVTM and CDR2 ANQGSEA come from the germline V gene. For the CDR3, the DNA is TGCAGCGTTCGGACAGGGGGGACTGAAGCTTTCTTT. Translation: CSVRTGGTEAFF.

In its sample, this clone was seen a few times. V and J are TRBV9 and TRBJ2-2; no reliable D call. Trimming left V 1 base short and J 5 bases short, with 15 bases between. The CDR3 loop spans 16 amino acids. Germline loops: CDR1 SGDLS, CDR2 YYNGEE. The CDR3 coding sequence is TGTGCCAGCAGCGTAACGGCGGCACTGGGGACCGGGGAGCTGTTTTTT. Its translation is CASSVTAALGTGELFF.

The table lists this clone with a few counts. The genes are TRBV7-3 and TRBJ1-2, with 12 bases aligning to TRBD1. This CDR3 region has 15 residues. J was trimmed by 4 bases and V by 8 bases; bases with no gene match: 8. Germline V lookup: CDR1 SGHTA, CDR2 FQGTGA. The chain's CDR3 is CASAPGQGAGYGYTF. CDR3 in DNA: TGTGCCAGCGCACCGGGACAGGGGGCTGGCTATGGCTACACCTTC.

The V and J genes are TRBV2 and TRBJ1-3, with 7 positions matching TRBD1. The CDR3 is made up of 16 amino acids. Germline trimming cut 1 base from V and 2 bases from J; bases unmatched to any gene: 5. Germline V gives CDR1 SNHLY, CDR2 FYNNEI. The CDR3, as DNA: TGTGCCAGCAGTGAAGAGGACAGGTTGACTGGAAACACCATATATTTT. Translated: CASSEEDRLTGNTIYF.

The chain employs TRBV7-2 and TRBJ1-2, with 8 bases matching TRBD1. The CDR3 covers 14 residues. With 5 bases clipped from V and 3 bases from J, the junction kept 5 bases outside the gene matches. The germline gives CDR1 SGHTA, CDR2 FQGNSA. The DNA of the CDR3 is TGTGCCAGCAGCCTGGACAGGGCCTACTATGGCTACACCTTC. Protein: CASSLDRAYYGYTF.

CDR3 sequence reads: CASSLVTAGSGNTIYF. In nucleotides, the CDR3 is TGTGCCAGCAGCTTAGTGACCGCCGGCTCTGGAAACACCATATATTTT. The chain is built from TRBV5-6 and TRBJ1-3; D is uncertain. Per germline, CDR1 SGHDT and CDR2 YYEEEE. This CDR3 is built from 16 residues. The V gene lost 2 bases and the J gene lost 0 bases, with 12 bases spanning the gap.

This clone came up once. The chain employs TRBV9 and TRBJ2-3, with unresolved D. Germline V CDR1 and CDR2: SGDLS, YYNGEE. The CDR3 covers 15 residues. V was clipped by 2 bases and J by 4 bases, with 14 bases between them. CDR3 sequence: CASSVGPLRADTQYF. DNA of the CDR3: TGTGCCAGCAGCGTCGGGCCCTTACGCGCAGATACGCAGTATTTT.

The chain combines TRBV30 with TRBJ1-2; D might be TRBD1 (6 bases). V was trimmed by 3 bases and J by 9 bases, leaving 17 bases between them. CDR3 length equals 13 residues. In germline, CDR1 is GTSNPN, CDR2 SVGIG (reference sequence). CDR3 protein: CAWSLGQGRRYTF. DNA of the CDR3: TGTGCCTGGAGCCTAGGGCAGGGGAGACGCTACACCTTC.

The chain is built from TRBV5-1 and TRBJ1-3; D is unresolved. This CDR3 has 13 residues. Germline loops: CDR1 SGHRS, CDR2 YFSETQ. The V end was cut by 4 bases, the J end by 1 base, with 6 bases between. The CDR3 reads CASSTISGNTIYF. The CDR3 nucleotides are TGCGCCAGCAGCACAATTTCTGGAAACACCATATATTTT.

The genes are TRBV9 and TRBJ1-2; weak D call: TRBD1 (5 bases). The CDR3 totals 13 residues. Germline CDR1 is SGDLS and CDR2 is YYNGEE. V was trimmed by 2 bases and J by 9 bases, leaving 14 bases between them. For the CDR3, the DNA is TGTGCCAGCAGCGTTAACACAGGCCAAAGCTACACCTTC. As protein: CASSVNTGQSYTF.

This clone has a handful of counts. The chain links TRBV5-8 to TRBJ2-7; D is perhaps TRBD1 (6 bases). CDR3 length: 13 amino acids. The V gene lost 4 bases and the J gene lost 3 bases, with 11 bases spanning the gap. Germline CDR1 and CDR2: SGHTS and YDEGEE. CDR3 amino acids: CASSRGQNYEQYF. The CDR3 region has the DNA TGTGCCAGCAGCCGAGGACAGAACTACGAGCAGTACTTC.

J is TRBJ2-1 and V is TRBV30; 8 nucleotides line up with TRBD2. This CDR3 comprises 11 residues. The germline gives CDR1 GTSNPN, CDR2 SVGIG (reference sequence). J lost 7 bases, V lost 5 bases, and 1 base had no gene match. The CDR3 DNA reads as TGTGCCTGGGCGGGGGGAAATGAGCAGTTCTTC. This encodes CAWAGGNEQFF.

This chain links TRBV5-1 with TRBJ2-7, with 9 nucleotides matching TRBD2. Per the germline V gene, CDR1 is SGHRS and CDR2 is YFSETQ. V lost 0 bases to trimming and J lost 6 bases; unmatched junction nucleotides: 1. This CDR3 is 13 amino acids long. CDR3 sequence reads: CASSLGLAAEQYF. The CDR3 nucleotides read TGCGCCAGCAGCTTGGGACTAGCGGCCGAGCAGTACTTC. The full variable domain, completed using reference TRBV5-1 and TRBJ2-7, is KAGVTQTPRYLIKTRGQQVTLSCSPISGHRSVSWYQQTPGQGLQFLFEYFSETQRNKGNFPGRFSGRQFSNSRSEMNVSTLELGDSALYLCASSLGLAAEQYFGPGTRLTVT.

The chain joins TRBV10-1 to TRBJ2-7, with 7 positions matching TRBD2. The junction had 21 bases not matched to a gene; V was cut back by 10 bases and J by 12 bases. CDR1 WNHNN and CDR2 SYGVQD come from the germline V gene (reference sequence). The CDR3 is made up of 14 amino acids. CDR3 in DNA: TGCGCCACCACTGTGAGGGAGGGGTCGAACGCCTGGTACTTC. Protein: CATTVREGSNAWYF.

The V and J genes are TRBV4-3 and TRBJ1-2; no clear D gene. The germline V gene has CDR1 LGHNA and CDR2 YSLEER. Trimming took 4 bases from V and 0 from J, leaving 15 bases between them. The CDR3 sequence is 16 residues long. The CDR3 DNA follows: TGCGCCAGCAGCCCCCAAGCTGCGCTTGCTAACTATGGCTACACCTTC. This encodes CASSPQAALANYGYTF.

The J gene is TRBJ1-2, the V gene TRBV7-2, with 9 bases that match TRBD1. The CDR3 runs 15 residues. Per the germline V gene, CDR1 is SGHTA and CDR2 is FQGNSA. The junction had 2 bases not matched to a gene; V was cut back by 1 base and J by 2 bases. CDR3: CASSLDRGPNYGYTF. The CDR3 DNA sequence: TGTGCCAGCAGCTTAGACAGGGGGCCCAACTATGGCTACACCTTC.

This clone was recorded once. This may come from a read error, since a much larger clone is one base off. The chain combines TRBV11-2 with TRBJ2-7; 11 bases map to TRBD2. The CDR3 has 15 residues. Looked up from germline, CDR1 is SGHAT and CDR2 is FQNNGV. Trimming at V came to 0 bases and at J to 3 bases, leaving 1 base not matched to a gene. Written as DNA, the CDR3 is TGTGCCAGCAGCTTAGAGACTAGCGGGATCTACGAGCAGTACTTC. The encoded protein is CASSLETSGIYEQYF.

V and J are TRBV19 and TRBJ1-6, with D maybe TRBD1 (6 bases). Germline CDR1 LNHDA, CDR2 SQIVND (reference sequence). V was pared by 5 bases and J by 4 bases, with 12 bases between. This CDR3 is 15 amino acids long. Here the CDR3 reads CASSLSGAYNSPLHF. Here the CDR3 DNA reads TGTGCCAGTAGTCTATCGGGGGCGTATAATTCACCCCTCCACTTT.

The chain has TRBV2 and TRBJ2-3, with 7 nucleotides matching TRBD1. The CDR3 runs to 15 residues. From germline, CDR1 is SNHLY and CDR2 FYNNEI. J lost 2 bases, V lost 4 bases, and 6 bases had no gene match. Here the CDR3 reads CASSGAGGPTDTQYF. CDR3 coding DNA: TGTGCCAGCAGTGGAGCAGGGGGACCCACAGATACGCAGTATTTT.

The table lists this clone with a few counts. CDR3 nucleotide sequence: TGTGCCAGCACGGACAGGGGCAACTATGGCTACACCTTC. Protein sequence: CASTDRGNYGYTF. The chain uses TRBV7-2 and TRBJ1-2, with TRBD1 identical over 9 bases. Losses at the gene ends were 7 bases for V and 2 bases for J; bases not matched to a gene: 2. The germline CDR1 and CDR2 sequences are SGHTA and FQGNSA. The CDR3 length is 13 residues. Together with reference TRBV7-2 and TRBJ1-2, the CDR3 gives the full variable domain: GAGVSQSPSNKVTEKGKDVELRCDPISGHTALYWYRQSLGQGLEFLIYFQGNSAPDKSGLPSDRFSAERTGGSVSTLTIQRTQQEDSAVYLCASTDRGNYGYTFGSGTRLTVV.